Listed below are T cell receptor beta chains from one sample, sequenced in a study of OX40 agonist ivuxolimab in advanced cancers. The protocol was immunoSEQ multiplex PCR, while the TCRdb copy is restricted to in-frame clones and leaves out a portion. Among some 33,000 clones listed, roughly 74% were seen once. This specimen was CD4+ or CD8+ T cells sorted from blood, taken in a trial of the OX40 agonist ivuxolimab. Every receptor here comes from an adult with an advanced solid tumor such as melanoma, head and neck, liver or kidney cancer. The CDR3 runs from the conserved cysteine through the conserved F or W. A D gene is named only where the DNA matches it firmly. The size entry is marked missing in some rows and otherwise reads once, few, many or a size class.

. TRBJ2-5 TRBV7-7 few CASSPTGFSETQYF TGTGCCAGCAGTCCCACAGGGTTTTCGGAGACCCAGTACTTC
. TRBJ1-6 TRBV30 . CAWSPGSYNSPLHF TGTGCCTGGAGTCCGGGTAGCTATAATTCACCCCTCCACTTT
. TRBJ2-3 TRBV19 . CASRKPEQGGSSTDTQYF TGTGCCAGTAGAAAACCGGAACAGGGGGGGTCTAGCACAGATACGCAGTATTTT
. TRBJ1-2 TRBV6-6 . CASSYNGDYGYTF TGTGCCAGCAGTTACAACGGTGACTATGGCTACACCTTC
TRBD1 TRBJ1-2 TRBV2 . CASSGLFGQETANYGYTF TGTGCCAGCAGTGGCCTTTTTGGACAGGAGACGGCTAACTATGGCTACACCTTC
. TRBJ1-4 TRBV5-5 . CASSLEGTGPEKLFF TGTGCCAGCAGCTTGGAGGGTACAGGGCCCGAAAAACTGTTTTTT
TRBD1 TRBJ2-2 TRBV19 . CASSAQGSTGELFF TGTGCCAGTAGTGCACAGGGGTCCACCGGGGAGCTGTTTTTT
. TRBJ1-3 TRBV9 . CASSPGNTIYF TGTGCCAGCAGCCCCGGGAACACCATATATTTT
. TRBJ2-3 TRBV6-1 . CASTGSTDTQYF TGTGCCAGCACCGGCAGCACAGATACGCAGTATTTT
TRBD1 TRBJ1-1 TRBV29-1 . CSVEKGTGLNTEAFF TGCAGCGTTGAAAAAGGGACAGGGTTGAACACTGAAGCTTTCTTT
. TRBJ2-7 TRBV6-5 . CASSYLGSAPYEQYF TGTGCCAGCAGTTACCTCGGGAGTGCGCCCTACGAGCAGTACTTC
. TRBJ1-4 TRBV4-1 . CASSHVQGATNEKLFF TGCGCCAGCAGCCATGTCCAGGGCGCAACTAATGAAAAACTGTTTTTT
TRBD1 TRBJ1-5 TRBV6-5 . CASSYGQGGQPQHF TGTGCCAGCAGTTACGGACAGGGAGGGCAGCCCCAGCATTTT
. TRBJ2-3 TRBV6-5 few CASSFTYSTDTQYF TGTGCCAGCAGTTTCACATACTCCACAGATACGCAGTATTTT
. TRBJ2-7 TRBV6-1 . CASSELGFPYEQYF TGTGCCAGCAGTGAATTGGGATTTCCCTACGAGCAGTACTTC
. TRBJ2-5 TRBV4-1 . CASSQDPGETQYF TGCGCCAGCAGCCAAGATCCGGGGGAGACCCAGTACTTC
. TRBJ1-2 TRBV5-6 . CASSALSLQRDYTF TGTGCCAGCAGCGCCCTCAGTCTCCAGAGAGACTACACCTTC
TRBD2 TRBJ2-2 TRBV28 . CASSTSGGPGELFF TGTGCCAGCAGTACTAGCGGGGGGCCCGGGGAGCTGTTTTTT
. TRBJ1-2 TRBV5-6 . CASSHDQSPGYTF TGTGCCAGCAGCCACGATCAGTCCCCCGGCTACACCTTC
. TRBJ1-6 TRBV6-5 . CASSYRGGNSPLHF TGTGCCAGCAGTTATCGGGGGGGTAATTCACCCCTCCACTTT
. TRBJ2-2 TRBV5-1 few CASNRGPPPGELFF TGCGCCAGCAATCGGGGGCCCCCCCCCGGGGAGCTGTTTTTT
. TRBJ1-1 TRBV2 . CASRSGGVIEAFF TGTGCCAGCAGATCTGGGGGGGTAATTGAAGCTTTCTTT
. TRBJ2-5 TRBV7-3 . CASSDAGALETQYF TGTGCCAGCAGCGACGCGGGGGCTCTGGAGACCCAGTACTTC
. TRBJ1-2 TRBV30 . CAWSVQYYGYTF TGTGCCTGGAGTGTTCAATACTATGGCTACACCTTC
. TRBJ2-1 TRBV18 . CASSPGGGSYNEQFF TGTGCCAGCTCACCAGGAGGGGGCTCCTACAATGAGCAGTTCTTC
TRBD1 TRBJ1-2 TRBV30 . CAWTKGTGNYGYTF TGTGCCTGGACCAAAGGGACAGGCAACTATGGCTACACCTTC